There are many counts of the clone carrying this T cell receptor beta chain. These data are taken from a study of neurological immune-mediated disorders. Per the germline V gene, CDR1 is LGHDT and CDR2 is YNNKEL (reference sequence). Between the trimmed V and J ends, which lost 1 base and 2 bases, there was a span of 1 base. This CDR3 contains 12 residues. TCRdb re-derived calls from the 5' RACE reads in MiXCR, one entry per CDR3 protein. This table has about 40,000 distinct CDR3 sequences, over 12% appearing once. The V gene is TRBV3-1, the J gene TRBJ2-3; D unclear. This clonotype originated in a woman in her 50s with HTLV-1-associated myelopathy (HAM/TSP). The source material was PBMCs. As DNA, the CDR3 is TGTGCCAGCAGCCAAGCCACAGATACGCAGTATTTT. It specifies CASSQATDTQYF.